Reported below is one T cell receptor (beta chain). This table comes from immunoSEQ multiplex PCR, and its TCRdb copy is limited to in-frame clones, with some not included. The sample yields 150,000 to 200,000 clones, approximately 93% seen once. The entry originates in a study of blood T cell repertoires in COVID-19. CDR1 and CDR2 (germline): SEHNR, FQNEAQ (reference sequence). CDR3 size: 13 residues. V dropped 7 bases and J dropped 4; count of bases not matched to a gene: 4. The receptor was derived from a woman between 55 and 75 years old with COVID-19, enrolled during active disease. Sequencing used peripheral blood. V usage is TRBV7-9 and J usage is TRBJ2-1; 7 bases line up with TRBD1. CDR3 protein: CASNRDSYNEQFF. Here the CDR3 DNA reads TGTGCCAGCAACAGGGACAGTTACAATGAGCAGTTCTTC.